The T cell receptor (beta chain) described here comes from a study of breast tumors, draining lymph nodes, adjacent tissues. Study-level findings and limits: The lymph node origin of tumor T cells was framed as consistent with a hypothesis, not demonstrated. Data fit most tumor T cells coming from lymph node, expanding in tumor. Compared with basal-like, luminal-like tumors shared significantly more repertoire with nontumor tissue. Tumor TCR diversity was below lymph nodes but above nontumor tissue.

Axillary draining lymph nodes of breast cancer patients supplied the node samples. V was pared by 0 bases and J by 9 bases, with 15 bases between. The germline CDR1 and CDR2 sequences are LGHNA and YSLEER. This CDR3 is built from 14 residues. TCRdb re-derived calls from the multiplex PCR reads in MiXCR, one entry per CDR3 protein. The sample has 70,000 to 85,000 distinct CDR3 sequences, roughly a fifth seen once. There are many counts of this clonotype. Its antigen is unknown. The chain links TRBV4-3 to TRBJ2-7; D unclear. The receptor comes from a female donor with breast cancer. Some clones in this sample may be carry-over from other donors' samples. Sequenced sample: axillary lymph node tissue. Written as DNA, the CDR3 is TGCGCCAGCAGCCAAGAGTTAACAGTGCTATTGCAGTACTTC. Translating it yields CASSQELTVLLQYF.